One sample yielded the 20 T cell receptor beta chains listed below, sequenced in a study of blood T cell repertoires in COVID-19. Clones were sequenced by immunoSEQ multiplex PCR, and TCRdb holds only the in-frame ones, with some missing. Of around 290,000 clones in the sample, 80% to 95% were seen once. Sequenced input: PBMCs or T cells enriched from blood (not recorded which). Receptors were obtained from a woman aged 25 to 39 who had recovered from COVID-19.

The rearrangement uses TRBV6-1 and TRBJ1-6; tentatively, D is TRBD1 (5 bases). This CDR3 is built from 18 residues. Trimming removed 3 bases from V and 4 bases from J, with 19 bases in between. Germline V gene sequence: CDR1 MNHNS, CDR2 SASEGT. CDR3 loop: CASSEGRGQIIYNSPLHF. The CDR3 DNA reads TGTGCCAGCAGTGAGGGTCGTGGACAAATTATTTATAATTCACCCCTCCACTTT.

V usage is TRBV30 and J usage is TRBJ1-1; D perhaps matches TRBD1 (5 bases). V lost 3 bases and J 6 bases, leaving 17 bases between the germline ends. Germline CDR1 and CDR2: GTSNPN and SVGIG (reference sequence). The CDR3 loop spans 14 amino acids. CDR3 sequence (DNA): TGTGCCTGGAGGGGGGGATCGGACTTCGCTGAAGCTTTCTTT. Translating it yields CAWRGGSDFAEAFF.

The rearrangement joins TRBV15 to TRBJ1-5, with D hard to call. Germline assignment: CDR1 LNHNV and CDR2 YYDKDF (reference sequence). The CDR3 runs to 14 residues. V was pared by 4 bases and J by 4 bases, with 11 bases between. As DNA, the CDR3 is TGTGCCACCAGCAAACAACGAGGGAATCAGCCCCAGCATTTT. Residues: CATSKQRGNQPQHF.

The sample holds one count of this clone. The rearrangement uses TRBV28 and TRBJ1-4; D is unclear. The CDR3 consists of 13 residues. Germline V gene lookup returns CDR1 MDHEN and CDR2 SYDVKM. V lost 6 bases to trimming and J lost 2 bases, with 7 bases between them. This CDR3 reads CASRAGTNEKLFF. The CDR3, as DNA: TGTGCCAGCAGAGCGGGGACTAATGAAAAACTGTTTTTT.

The rearrangement uses TRBV13 and TRBJ2-7; the match to TRBD1 covers 9 bases. Germline lookup yields CDR1 PRHDT and CDR2 FYEKMQ (reference sequence). This CDR3 contains 19 residues. J was trimmed by 3 bases and V by 5 bases; bases with no gene match: 20. DNA for the CDR3: TGTGCCAGCAGCGCTAAGGTGGGGACAGGGTTGGAAGGTGTCTACGAGCAGTACTTC. Its protein is CASSAKVGTGLEGVYEQYF. Based on the CDR3 plus reference TRBV13 and TRBJ2-7, the full variable domain is AAGVIQSPRHLIKEKRETATLKCYPIPRHDTVYWYQQGPGQDPQFLISFYEKMQSDKGSIPDRFSAQQFSDYHSELNMSSLELGDSALYFCASSAKVGTGLEGVYEQYFGPGTRLTVT.

V is TRBV28 and J is TRBJ1-1, with 7 bases identical to TRBD1. Germline values: CDR1 MDHEN, CDR2 SYDVKM. V was clipped by 6 bases and J by 5 bases; unmatched bases: 3. The length of the CDR3 is 12 residues. CDR3 region: CASRFRGTEAFF. For the CDR3, the DNA is TGTGCCAGCAGATTCAGGGGGACTGAAGCTTTCTTT.

The rearrangement joins TRBV11-2 to TRBJ1-5; D unclear. Germline values: CDR1 SGHAT, CDR2 FQNNGV. CDR3 length: 18 residues. With 4 bases removed from V and 2 bases from J, the gap between germline ends came to 21 bases. The CDR3 sequence: CASSWSGLRLIRNQPQHF. The CDR3 DNA reads TGTGCCAGCAGCTGGAGTGGTTTGCGGCTTATCCGCAATCAGCCCCAGCATTTT. The whole variable domain, remainder taken from reference TRBV11-2 and TRBJ1-5, is EAGVAQSPRYKIIEKRQSVAFWCNPISGHATLYWYQQILGQGPKLLIQFQNNGVVDDSQLPKDRFSAERLKGVDSTLKIQPAKLEDSAVYLCASSWSGLRLIRNQPQHFGDGTRLSIL.

This clone has only one observation. The genes are TRBV7-9 and TRBJ1-6; 7 bases agree with TRBD1. The CDR3 is made up of 13 amino acids. CDR1 and CDR2 (germline): SEHNR, FQNEAQ (reference sequence). The ends lost 6 bases at V and 13 bases at J; junction bases unmatched: 9. CDR3 bases: TGTGCCAGCAGGGGACTGACAGGGACGCCCCTCCACTTT. Translated: CASRGLTGTPLHF.

The CDR3 loop is CATSGGPEQFF. The CDR3 nucleotides are TGTGCCACCAGCGGAGGGCCTGAGCAGTTCTTC. The genes are TRBV15 and TRBJ2-1; a possible D gene is TRBD2 (6 bases). The CDR3 spans 11 residues. Germline assignment: CDR1 LNHNV and CDR2 YYDKDF (reference sequence). V lost 5 bases to trimming and J lost 9 bases, with 8 bases between them.

The J gene is TRBJ2-3, the V gene TRBV28; 8 nucleotides line up with TRBD2. The J segment lost 2 bases and the V segment lost 8 bases, leaving 12 bases of the junction unmatched. The germline V gene has CDR1 MDHEN and CDR2 SYDVKM. The CDR3 is 16 amino acids. The CDR3 is CASSPDSGTHTDTQYF. The CDR3 DNA reads TGTGCCAGCTCGCCCGATAGCGGGACCCACACAGATACGCAGTATTTT.

The rearrangement joins TRBV4-1 to TRBJ2-1; D might be TRBD1 (7 bases). The V gene's germline CDR1 is MGHRA and CDR2 YSYEKL. With 7 bases removed from V and 4 bases from J, the gap between germline ends came to 14 bases. There are 14 residues in the CDR3. The CDR3 protein is CASTEGGQYNEQFF. CDR3 nucleotide sequence: TGCGCCAGCACCGAGGGGGGACAGTACAATGAGCAGTTCTTC.

The J gene is TRBJ2-1, the V gene TRBV3-1 (or the pseudogene TRBV3-2); D might be TRBD2 (5 bases). CDR3 length equals 16 residues. V lost 4 bases and J 0 bases, leaving 13 bases between the germline ends. Germline V gives CDR1 LGHDT, CDR2 YNNKEL (reference sequence). CDR3 sequence reads: CASSPQRRSSYNEQFF. CDR3 in DNA: TGTGCCAGCAGCCCTCAGCGGCGGAGCTCCTACAATGAGCAGTTCTTC.

The chain employs TRBV10-2 and TRBJ2-1; TRBD2 agrees at 12 bases. Germline CDR1 is WSHSY and CDR2 is SAAADI. This CDR3 contains 18 residues. The J segment lost 4 bases and the V segment lost 2 bases, leaving 9 bases of the junction unmatched. The CDR3 loop reads CASSEGLWTSGEYNEQFF. CDR3 DNA: TGCGCCAGCAGTGAGGGGTTATGGACTAGCGGGGAATACAATGAGCAGTTCTTC.

The chain employs TRBV4-2 and TRBJ1-5, with 7 bases identical to TRBD1. Looked up from germline, CDR1 is LGHNA and CDR2 is YNFKEQ. The CDR3 runs 15 residues. Losses at the gene ends were 3 bases for V and 3 bases for J; bases not matched to a gene: 5. The CDR3 region is CASSQGTGDNQPQHF. The CDR3 DNA follows: TGTGCCAGCAGCCAGGGCACAGGGGACAATCAGCCCCAGCATTTT.

The chain recombines TRBV7-8 with TRBJ1-2; D gene uncertain. Trimming took off 2 bases at V and 4 bases at J, with 20 bases between the two ends. The CDR3 extends over 17 amino acids. Per germline, CDR1 SGHVS and CDR2 FQNEAQ. CDR3 nucleotides: TGTGCCAGCAGCTTAATCCTAAACAGTTTAATTGGCTATGGCTACACCTTC. Amino acid sequence: CASSLILNSLIGYGYTF.

This chain links TRBV7-2 with TRBJ2-7; the match to TRBD2 covers 7 bases. J gave up 6 bases and V 3 bases, and 11 bases lay outside the gene matches. Germline V gene sequence: CDR1 SGHTA, CDR2 FQGNSA. The CDR3 extends over 15 amino acids. CDR3 nucleotides: TGTGCCAGCAGCTTTCCCGGGGGAGGGCCGGTCGAGCAGTACTTC. It is translated as CASSFPGGGPVEQYF.

The rearrangement links TRBV3-1 (or the pseudogene TRBV3-2) to TRBJ2-7; 14 bases fit TRBD2. V was pared by 5 bases and J by 4 bases, with 7 bases of the junction left unmatched. This CDR3 has 16 amino acids. Germline values: CDR1 LGHDT, CDR2 YNNKEL (reference sequence). CDR3 bases: TGTGCCAGCAGCAAGGGACTAGCGGGAGCGTTGTACGAGCAGTACTTC. It translates to CASSKGLAGALYEQYF.

CDR3 region: CASSPRGGPRSYNEQFF. In nucleotides, the CDR3 is TGTGCCAGCAGCCCCCGGGGGGGACCCCGCTCCTACAATGAGCAGTTCTTC. The chain joins TRBV11-3 to TRBJ2-1, with 8 bases that match TRBD2. The V and J ends lost 5 bases and 0 bases, in that order; junction bases with no gene match: 9. The CDR3 sequence is 17 residues long. Germline CDR1 and CDR2: SGHNT and YENEEA.

The V gene is TRBV7-2, the J gene TRBJ2-7; TRBD2 might be the D (5 bases). The CDR3 spans 15 residues. In germline, CDR1 is SGHTA, CDR2 FQGNSA. The V end lost 1 base, the J end lost 4 bases, and 14 bases lay between the germline ends. The CDR3: CASSLGGSRTYEQYF. CDR3 bases: TGTGCCAGCAGCTTAGGAGGGTCGCGAACTTACGAGCAGTACTTC.

This chain uses TRBV28 with TRBJ2-5; 10 positions agree with TRBD2. Germline assignment: CDR1 MDHEN and CDR2 SYDVKM. V lost 6 bases, J lost 4 bases, and 14 bases stayed unmatched. This CDR3 comprises 17 residues. The DNA of the CDR3 is TGTGCCAGCAGGGGTTTCAACCTAGCGGGAGAGTCAGAGACCCAGTACTTC. This encodes CASRGFNLAGESETQYF.